This entry is about one T cell receptor beta chain. Its antigen is not identified. In germline, CDR1 is SGHVS, CDR2 FQNEAQ. The CDR3 consists of 19 residues. Germline trimming cut 8 bases from V and 0 bases from J; bases unmatched to any gene: 18. The data are from a study of neoadjuvant anti-PD-1 for oral cavity cancer. Findings of the study overall: Each response group had just a few patients in TCR analyses.

Stated time point: after neoadjuvant nivolumab, at surgical resection. These newly diagnosed stage II-IVA oral cavity squamous cell carcinoma patients had no prior systemic or radiation treatment. The patients had HPV-negative, locally advanced oral cavity squamous cell carcinoma. TCRdb's table, derived via immunoSEQ multiplex PCR, lists solely in-frame clones and lacks some. The sample has some 31,000 clones, roughly 79% seen once; the top ten hold around 3%. The source was PBMCs, collected after nivolumab (anti-PD-1) treatment. The sequence came from a person aged 35-79 years with oral cavity squamous cell carcinoma. V is TRBV7-8 and J is TRBJ2-3, with 9 bases fitting TRBD1. The CDR3 DNA follows: TGTGCCAGCGTACGATCCGGGACAGGGAAAAACCCTAGCACAGATACGCAGTATTTT. It codes for CASVRSGTGKNPSTDTQYF.